This T cell receptor beta chain was observed in a study of T cell responses to AZD1222 COVID-19 vaccine. Notes on this clone: Its matching antigen is unknown.

CDR1 and CDR2 from the germline V gene are SGHTA and FQGNSA. The CDR3 is made up of 15 amino acids. Deletions cut 5 bases from V and 4 bases from J, with 15 bases between. This table comes from immunoSEQ multiplex PCR, and its TCRdb copy is limited to in-frame clones, with some not included. Of around 180,000 clones in the sample, more than 75% were seen once. Study conclusions and caveats: Baseline seropositivity characterized only six AZD1222 recipients. Most donors were white British and more were female, and clonal diversity was possibly underestimated.

This sequence was found in an adult who received the AZD1222 COVID-19 vaccine. The sequences come from peripheral blood, collected 28 days after the second AZD1222 dose. The V gene is TRBV7-2, the J gene TRBJ1-5; the D gene is possibly TRBD1 (6 bases). Here the CDR3 reads CASSPSRGRNQPQHF. Written as DNA, the CDR3 is TGTGCCAGCAGCCCCAGCAGGGGTAGAAATCAGCCCCAGCATTTT.